This T cell receptor (beta chain) appears in the sequencing data of a study of T cell changes during pregnancy in multiple sclerosis (dated by TCRdb to the late 2010s). In the study overall: The study looked at changes in the T cell repertoire across pregnancy in women with multiple sclerosis.

Concerning this clone itself: Its antigen is unknown. Per-base quality was not reported, and no clone a single base away is much larger than it.

Receptor amplification or capture employed the immunoSEQ multiplex PCR assay. This is the immuneACCESS table as TCRdb keeps it, with only in-frame sequences that have V and J called. A part of the clones is gone; compared with another copy, unresolved V genes explain less than half, and the rest is unexplained. Counted in this sample were 46,000 or so clones; approximately 87% of them appeared once. Clones ranked in the top ten supply 4.5% to 5.5% of the sample. Taken from the germline V gene, the CDR1 and CDR2 loops are SNHLY and FYNNEI. Reading from cysteine to phenylalanine, the CDR3 counts 14 amino acids. Only the CDR3 part of the read is kept: 42 bases, read in frame from the first base. At the junction V is shortened by 8 bases and J by 6 bases, with 17 bases in between.

This clonotype was sampled from a female donor in good health, enrolled as a control in a pregnancy study. The sequence links TRBV2 to TRBJ2-4; 6 matching bases give a weak D call of TRBD1. This sample comprised peripheral blood, obtained in the second trimester of pregnancy. The CDR3 is CASSLGAGINIQYF. The DNA sequence is TGTGCCAGCTCCTTGGGGGCGGGTATAAACATTCAGTACTTC.